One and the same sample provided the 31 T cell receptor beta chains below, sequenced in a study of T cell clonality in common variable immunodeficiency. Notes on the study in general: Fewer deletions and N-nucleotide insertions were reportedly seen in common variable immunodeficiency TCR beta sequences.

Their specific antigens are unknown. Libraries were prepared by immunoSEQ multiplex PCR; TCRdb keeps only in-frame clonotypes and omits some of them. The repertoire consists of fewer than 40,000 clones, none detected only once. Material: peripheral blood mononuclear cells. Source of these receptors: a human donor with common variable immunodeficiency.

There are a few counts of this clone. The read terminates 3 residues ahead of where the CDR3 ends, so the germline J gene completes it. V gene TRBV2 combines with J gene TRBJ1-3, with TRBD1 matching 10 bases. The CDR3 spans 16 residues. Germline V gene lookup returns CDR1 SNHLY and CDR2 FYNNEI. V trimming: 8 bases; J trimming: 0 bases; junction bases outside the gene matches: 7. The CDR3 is CASGRQGALSGNTIYF. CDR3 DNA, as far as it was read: TGTGCCAGCGGCAGACAGGGGGCTCTCTCTGGAAACACC.

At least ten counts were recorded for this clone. The sequenced part of the CDR3 DNA is TGCAGTGCGGCCCTTACGATCAGGGGGGCCGCCGGGGAG. Its translation is CSAALTIRGAAGE. The entire CDR3 sequence reads CSAALTIRGAAGELFF. The chain joins TRBV20-1 to TRBJ2-2; maybe TRBD1 (7 bases). The read gets to within 3 residues of the CDR3 end, and the germline J gene fills in the rest. V was cut by 6 bases and J by 6 bases, with 23 bases left in between. CDR3 size: 16 residues. The germline gives CDR1 DFQATT, CDR2 SNEGSKA (reference sequence).

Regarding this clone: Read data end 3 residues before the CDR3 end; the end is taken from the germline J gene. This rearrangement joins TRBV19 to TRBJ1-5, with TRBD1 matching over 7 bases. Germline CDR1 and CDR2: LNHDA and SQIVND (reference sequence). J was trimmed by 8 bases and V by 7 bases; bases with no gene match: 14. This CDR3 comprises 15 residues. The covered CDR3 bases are TGTGCCAGTAAGCCCGGCGGACAGGACATCAAGCCC. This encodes CASKPGGQDIKP. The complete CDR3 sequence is CASKPGGQDIKPQHF.

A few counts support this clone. The sequenced CDR3 bases are TGTGCCAGCTCGGACAAATCAGGGGGCACTGAA. Translating it yields CASSDKSGGTE. The whole CDR3 sequence reads CASSDKSGGTEAFF. The rearrangement joins TRBV18 to TRBJ1-1; 7 bases align to TRBD1. The read halts 3 residues ahead of the CDR3 end, with the missing end drawn from the germline J gene. Trimming removed 6 bases from V and 4 bases from J; junction bases left unmatched: 8. This CDR3 contains 14 residues. Looked up from germline, CDR1 is KGHSH and CDR2 is LQKENI.

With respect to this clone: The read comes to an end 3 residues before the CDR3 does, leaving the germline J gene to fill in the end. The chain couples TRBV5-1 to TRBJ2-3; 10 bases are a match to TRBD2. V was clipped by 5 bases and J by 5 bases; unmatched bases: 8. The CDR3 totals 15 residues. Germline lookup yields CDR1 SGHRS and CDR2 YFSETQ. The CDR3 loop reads CASSYSGGPGDTQYF. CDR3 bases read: TGCGCCAGCAGTTATAGCGGGGGGCCGGGAGATACG.

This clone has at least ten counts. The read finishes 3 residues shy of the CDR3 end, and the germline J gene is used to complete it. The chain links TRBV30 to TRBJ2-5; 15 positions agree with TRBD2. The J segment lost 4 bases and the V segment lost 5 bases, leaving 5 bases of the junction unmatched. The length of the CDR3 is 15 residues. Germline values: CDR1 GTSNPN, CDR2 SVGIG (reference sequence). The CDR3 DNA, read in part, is TGTGCCTGGGGACTAGCGGGGGGGCCGGCAGAGACC. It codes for CAWGLAGGPAET. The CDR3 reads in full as CAWGLAGGPAETQYF.

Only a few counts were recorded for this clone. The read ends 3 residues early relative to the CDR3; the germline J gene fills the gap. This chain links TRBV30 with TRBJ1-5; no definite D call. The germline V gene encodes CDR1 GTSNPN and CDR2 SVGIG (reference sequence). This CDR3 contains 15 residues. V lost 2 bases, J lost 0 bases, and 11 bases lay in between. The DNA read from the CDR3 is TGTGCCTGGAGTAGCGGTGGGTATAGCAATCAGCCC. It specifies CAWSSGGYSNQP. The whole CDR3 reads CAWSSGGYSNQPQHF.

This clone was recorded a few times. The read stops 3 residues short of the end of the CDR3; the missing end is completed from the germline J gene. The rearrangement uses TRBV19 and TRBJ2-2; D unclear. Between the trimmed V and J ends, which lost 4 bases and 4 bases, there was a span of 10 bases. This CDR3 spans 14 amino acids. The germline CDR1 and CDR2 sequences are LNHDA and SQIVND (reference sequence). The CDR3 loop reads CASSTPRRTGELFF. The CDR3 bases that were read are TGTGCCAGTAGTACCCCCCGTCGCACCGGGGAG. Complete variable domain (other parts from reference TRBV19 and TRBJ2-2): DGGITQSPKYLFRKEGQNVTLSCEQNLNHDAMYWYRQDPGQGLRLIYYSQIVNDFQKGDIAEGYSVSREKKESFPLTVTSAQKNPTAFYLCASSTPRRTGELFFGEGSRLTVL.

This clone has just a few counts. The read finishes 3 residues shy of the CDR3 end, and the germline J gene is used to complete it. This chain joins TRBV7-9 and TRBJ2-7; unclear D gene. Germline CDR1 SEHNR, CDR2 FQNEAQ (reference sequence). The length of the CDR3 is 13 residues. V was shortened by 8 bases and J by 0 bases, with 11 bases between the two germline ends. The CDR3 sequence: CASDILISYEQYF. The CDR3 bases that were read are TGTGCCAGCGATATACTCATCTCCTACGAG.

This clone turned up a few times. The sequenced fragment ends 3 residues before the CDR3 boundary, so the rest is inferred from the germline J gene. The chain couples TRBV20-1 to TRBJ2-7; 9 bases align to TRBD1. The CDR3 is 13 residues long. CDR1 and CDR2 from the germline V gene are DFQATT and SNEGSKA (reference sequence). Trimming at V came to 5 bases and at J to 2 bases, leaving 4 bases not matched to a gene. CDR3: CSAYGTGTYEQYF. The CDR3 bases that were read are TGCAGTGCTTATGGGACAGGGACCTACGAG.

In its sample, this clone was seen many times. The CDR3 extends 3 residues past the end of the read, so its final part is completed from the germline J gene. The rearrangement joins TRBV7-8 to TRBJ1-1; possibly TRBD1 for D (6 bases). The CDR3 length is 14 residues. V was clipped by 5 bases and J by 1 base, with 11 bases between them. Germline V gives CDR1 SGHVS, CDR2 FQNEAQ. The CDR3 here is CASSQQGGNTEAFF. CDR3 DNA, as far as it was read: TGTGCCAGCAGCCAGCAAGGGGGGAACACTGAA.

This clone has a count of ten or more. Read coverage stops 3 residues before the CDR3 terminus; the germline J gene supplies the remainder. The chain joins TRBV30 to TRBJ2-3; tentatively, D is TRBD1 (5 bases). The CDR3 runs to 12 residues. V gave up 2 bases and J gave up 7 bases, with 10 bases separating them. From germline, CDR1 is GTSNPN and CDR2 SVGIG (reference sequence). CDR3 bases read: TGTGCCTGGAGTCCGAAGGGGAATACG. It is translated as CAWSPKGNT. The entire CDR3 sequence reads CAWSPKGNTQYF.

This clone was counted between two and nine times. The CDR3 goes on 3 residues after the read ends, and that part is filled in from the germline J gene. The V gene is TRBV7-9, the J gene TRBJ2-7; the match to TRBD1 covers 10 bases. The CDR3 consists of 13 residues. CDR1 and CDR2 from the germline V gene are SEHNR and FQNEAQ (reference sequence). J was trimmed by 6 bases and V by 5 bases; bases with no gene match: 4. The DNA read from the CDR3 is TGTGCCAGCAGCCCCCGGGACAGGGGCGAG. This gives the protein CASSPRDRGE. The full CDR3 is CASSPRDRGEQYF.

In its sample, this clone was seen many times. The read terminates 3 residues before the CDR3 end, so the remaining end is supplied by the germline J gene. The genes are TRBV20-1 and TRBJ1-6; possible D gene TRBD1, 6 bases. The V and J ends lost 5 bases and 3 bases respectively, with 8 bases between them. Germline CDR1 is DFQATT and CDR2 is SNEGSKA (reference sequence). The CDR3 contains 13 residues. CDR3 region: CSAGQSYNSPLHF. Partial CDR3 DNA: TGCAGTGCTGGACAGAGCTATAATTCACCC.

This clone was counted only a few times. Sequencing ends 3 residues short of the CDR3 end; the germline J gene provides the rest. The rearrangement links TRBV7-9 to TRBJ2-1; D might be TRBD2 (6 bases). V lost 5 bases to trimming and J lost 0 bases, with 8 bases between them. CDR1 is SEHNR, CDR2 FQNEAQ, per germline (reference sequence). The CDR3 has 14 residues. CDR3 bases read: TGTGCCAGCAGCGCCGGGGGCTCCTACAATGAG. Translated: CASSAGGSYNE. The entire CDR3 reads CASSAGGSYNEQFF.

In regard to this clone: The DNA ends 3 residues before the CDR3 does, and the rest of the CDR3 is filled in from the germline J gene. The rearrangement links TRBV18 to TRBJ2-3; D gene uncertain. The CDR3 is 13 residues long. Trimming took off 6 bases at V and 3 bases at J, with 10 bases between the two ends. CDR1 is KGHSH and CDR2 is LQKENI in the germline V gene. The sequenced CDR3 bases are TGTGCCAGCTCCGTGCTCGGGACAGATACG. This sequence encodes CASSVLGTDT. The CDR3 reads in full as CASSVLGTDTQYF.

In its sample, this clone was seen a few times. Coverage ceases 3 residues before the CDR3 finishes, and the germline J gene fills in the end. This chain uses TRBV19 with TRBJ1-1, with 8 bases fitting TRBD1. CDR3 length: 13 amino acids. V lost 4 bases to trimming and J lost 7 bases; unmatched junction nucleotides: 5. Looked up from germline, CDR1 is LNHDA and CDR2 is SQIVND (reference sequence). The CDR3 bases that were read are TGTGCCAGTAGTAAATGGGACAGGCTTGAA. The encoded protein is CASSKWDRLE. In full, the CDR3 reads CASSKWDRLEAFF.

CDR3 sequence: CASAGDRADDGYTF. The CDR3 bases that were read are TGTGCCAGCGCTGGGGACAGGGCAGATGATGGC. This rearrangement joins TRBV7-2 to TRBJ1-2; 9 nucleotides match TRBD1. The read ends 3 residues early relative to the CDR3; the germline J gene fills the gap. V shed 8 bases and J 6 bases; nucleotides not matched to a gene: 10. The CDR3 extends over 14 amino acids. Per the germline V gene, CDR1 is SGHTA and CDR2 is FQGNSA.

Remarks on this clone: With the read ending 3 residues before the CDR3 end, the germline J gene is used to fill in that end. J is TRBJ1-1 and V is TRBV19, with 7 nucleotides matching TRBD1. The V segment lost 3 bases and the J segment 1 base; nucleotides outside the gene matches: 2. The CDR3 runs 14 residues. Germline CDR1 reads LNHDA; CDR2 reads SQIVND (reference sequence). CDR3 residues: CASSIGTANTEAFF. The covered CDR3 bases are TGTGCCAGTAGTATCGGGACAGCGAACACTGAA. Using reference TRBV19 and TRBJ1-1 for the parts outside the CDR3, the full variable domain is DGGITQSPKYLFRKEGQNVTLSCEQNLNHDAMYWYRQDPGQGLRLIYYSQIVNDFQKGDIAEGYSVSREKKESFPLTVTSAQKNPTAFYLCASSIGTANTEAFFGQGTRLTVV.

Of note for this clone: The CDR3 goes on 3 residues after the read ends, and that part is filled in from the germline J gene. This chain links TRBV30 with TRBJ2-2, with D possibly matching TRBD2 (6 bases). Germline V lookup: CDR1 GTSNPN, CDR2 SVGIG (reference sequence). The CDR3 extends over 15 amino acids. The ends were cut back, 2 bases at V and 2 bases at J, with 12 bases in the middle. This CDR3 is CAWSLLGGNTGELFF. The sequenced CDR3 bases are TGTGCCTGGAGTCTCCTCGGGGGTAACACCGGGGAG.

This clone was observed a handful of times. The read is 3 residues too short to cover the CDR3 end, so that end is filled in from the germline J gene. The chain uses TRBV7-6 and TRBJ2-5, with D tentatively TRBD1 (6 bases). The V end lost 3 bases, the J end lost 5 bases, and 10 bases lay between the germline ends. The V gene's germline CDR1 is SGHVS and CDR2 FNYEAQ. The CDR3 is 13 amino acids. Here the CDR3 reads CASSFTGLETQYF. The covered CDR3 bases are TGTGCCAGCAGCTTCACAGGGTTGGAGACC. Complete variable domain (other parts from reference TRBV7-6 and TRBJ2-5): GAGVSQSPRYKVTKRGQDVALRCDPISGHVSLYWYRQALGQGPEFLTYFNYEAQQDKSGLPNDRFSAERPEGSISTLTIQRTEQRDSAMYRCASSFTGLETQYFGPGTRLLVL.

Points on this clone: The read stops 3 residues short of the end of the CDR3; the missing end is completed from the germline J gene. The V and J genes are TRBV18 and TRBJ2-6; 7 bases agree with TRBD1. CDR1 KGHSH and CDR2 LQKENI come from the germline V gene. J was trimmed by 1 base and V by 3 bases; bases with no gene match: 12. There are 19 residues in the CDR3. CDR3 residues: CASSPIWLQGKSGANVLTF. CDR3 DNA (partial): TGTGCCAGCTCACCGATCTGGTTACAGGGGAAATCTGGGGCCAACGTC.

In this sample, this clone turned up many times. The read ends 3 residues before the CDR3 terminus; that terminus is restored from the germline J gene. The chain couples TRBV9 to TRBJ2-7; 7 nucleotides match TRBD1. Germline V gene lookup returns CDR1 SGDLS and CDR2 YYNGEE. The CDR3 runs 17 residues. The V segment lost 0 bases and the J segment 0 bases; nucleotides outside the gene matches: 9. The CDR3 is CASSVAVETGSSYEQYF. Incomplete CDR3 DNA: TGTGCCAGCAGCGTAGCCGTTGAGACAGGGAGCTCCTACGAG.

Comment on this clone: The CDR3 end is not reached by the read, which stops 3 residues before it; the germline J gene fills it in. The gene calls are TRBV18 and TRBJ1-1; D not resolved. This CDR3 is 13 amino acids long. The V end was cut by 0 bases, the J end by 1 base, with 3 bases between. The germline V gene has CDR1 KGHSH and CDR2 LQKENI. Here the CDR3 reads CASSPPRNTEAFF. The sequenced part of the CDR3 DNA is TGTGCCAGCTCACCACCTCGGAACACTGAA. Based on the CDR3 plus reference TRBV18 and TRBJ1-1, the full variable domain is NAGVMQNPRHLVRRRGQEARLRCSPMKGHSHVYWYRQLPEEGLKFMVYLQKENIIDESGMPKERFSAEFPKEGPSILRIQQVVRGDSAAYFCASSPPRNTEAFFGQGTRLTVV.

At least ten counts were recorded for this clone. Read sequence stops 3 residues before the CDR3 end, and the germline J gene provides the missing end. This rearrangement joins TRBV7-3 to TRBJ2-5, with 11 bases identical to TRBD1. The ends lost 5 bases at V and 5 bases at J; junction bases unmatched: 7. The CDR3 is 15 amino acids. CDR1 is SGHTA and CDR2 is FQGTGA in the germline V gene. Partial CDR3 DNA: TGTGCCAGCAGCATGGGACAGGGGGGCTGGGAGACC. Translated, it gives CASSMGQGGWET. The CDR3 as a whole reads CASSMGQGGWETQYF.

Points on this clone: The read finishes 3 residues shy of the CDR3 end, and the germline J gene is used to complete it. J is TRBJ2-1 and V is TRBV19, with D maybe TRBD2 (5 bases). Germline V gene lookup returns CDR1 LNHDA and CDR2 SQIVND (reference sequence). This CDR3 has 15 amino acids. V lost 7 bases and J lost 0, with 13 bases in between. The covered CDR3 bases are TGTGCCAGTAAAAGAGGGCTGAGCTCCTACAATGAG. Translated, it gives CASKRGLSSYNE. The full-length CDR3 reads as CASKRGLSSYNEQFF.

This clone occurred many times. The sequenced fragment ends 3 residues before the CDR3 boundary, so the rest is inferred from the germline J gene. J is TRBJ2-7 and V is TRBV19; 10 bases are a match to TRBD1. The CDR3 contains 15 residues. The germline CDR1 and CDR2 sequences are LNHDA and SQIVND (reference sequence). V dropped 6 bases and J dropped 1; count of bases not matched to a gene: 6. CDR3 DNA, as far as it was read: TGTGCCAGTAGAGGCTGGGACAGGGGTTCCTACGAG. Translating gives CASRGWDRGSYE. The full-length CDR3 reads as CASRGWDRGSYEQYF.

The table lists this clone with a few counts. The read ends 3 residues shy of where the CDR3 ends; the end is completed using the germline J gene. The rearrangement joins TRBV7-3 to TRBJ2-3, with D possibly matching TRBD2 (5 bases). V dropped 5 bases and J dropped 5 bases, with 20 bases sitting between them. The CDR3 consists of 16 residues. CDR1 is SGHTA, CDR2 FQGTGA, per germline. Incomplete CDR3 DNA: TGTGCCAGCAGCGTTGGATTGCGGGCGGCAGGAGATACG. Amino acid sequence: CASSVGLRAAGDT. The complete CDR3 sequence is CASSVGLRAAGDTQYF.

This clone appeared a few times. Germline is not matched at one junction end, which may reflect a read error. The CDR3 DNA, read in part, is TGTTCCAGCAGCAACAGGGGTCCAGATACG. Amino acid sequence: CSSSNRGPDT. In full, the CDR3 reads CSSSNRGPDTQYF. This sequence joins TRBV7-9 and TRBJ2-3; TRBD1 agrees at 7 bases. The read ends 3 residues early relative to the CDR3; the germline J gene fills the gap. Germline CDR1 is SEHNR and CDR2 is FQNEAQ (reference sequence). The CDR3 totals 13 residues.

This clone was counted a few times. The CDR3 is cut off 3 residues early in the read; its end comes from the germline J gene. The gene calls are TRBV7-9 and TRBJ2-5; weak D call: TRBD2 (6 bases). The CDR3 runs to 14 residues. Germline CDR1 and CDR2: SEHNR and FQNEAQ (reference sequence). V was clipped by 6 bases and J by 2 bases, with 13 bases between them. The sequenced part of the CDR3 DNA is TGTGCCAGCAGTAACTCCGGGACTCAAGAGACC. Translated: CASSNSGTQET. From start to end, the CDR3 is CASSNSGTQETQYF.

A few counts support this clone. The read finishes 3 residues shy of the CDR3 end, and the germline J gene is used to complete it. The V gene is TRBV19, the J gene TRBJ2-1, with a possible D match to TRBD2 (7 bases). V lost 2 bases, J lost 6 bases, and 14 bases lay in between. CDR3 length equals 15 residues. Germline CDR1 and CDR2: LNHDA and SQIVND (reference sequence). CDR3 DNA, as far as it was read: TGTGCCAGTAGTATACCAGGGGAGGGGTCCAATGAG. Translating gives CASSIPGEGSNE. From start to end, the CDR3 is CASSIPGEGSNEQFF. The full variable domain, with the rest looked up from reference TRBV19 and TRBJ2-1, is DGGITQSPKYLFRKEGQNVTLSCEQNLNHDAMYWYRQDPGQGLRLIYYSQIVNDFQKGDIAEGYSVSREKKESFPLTVTSAQKNPTAFYLCASSIPGEGSNEQFFGPGTRLTVL.